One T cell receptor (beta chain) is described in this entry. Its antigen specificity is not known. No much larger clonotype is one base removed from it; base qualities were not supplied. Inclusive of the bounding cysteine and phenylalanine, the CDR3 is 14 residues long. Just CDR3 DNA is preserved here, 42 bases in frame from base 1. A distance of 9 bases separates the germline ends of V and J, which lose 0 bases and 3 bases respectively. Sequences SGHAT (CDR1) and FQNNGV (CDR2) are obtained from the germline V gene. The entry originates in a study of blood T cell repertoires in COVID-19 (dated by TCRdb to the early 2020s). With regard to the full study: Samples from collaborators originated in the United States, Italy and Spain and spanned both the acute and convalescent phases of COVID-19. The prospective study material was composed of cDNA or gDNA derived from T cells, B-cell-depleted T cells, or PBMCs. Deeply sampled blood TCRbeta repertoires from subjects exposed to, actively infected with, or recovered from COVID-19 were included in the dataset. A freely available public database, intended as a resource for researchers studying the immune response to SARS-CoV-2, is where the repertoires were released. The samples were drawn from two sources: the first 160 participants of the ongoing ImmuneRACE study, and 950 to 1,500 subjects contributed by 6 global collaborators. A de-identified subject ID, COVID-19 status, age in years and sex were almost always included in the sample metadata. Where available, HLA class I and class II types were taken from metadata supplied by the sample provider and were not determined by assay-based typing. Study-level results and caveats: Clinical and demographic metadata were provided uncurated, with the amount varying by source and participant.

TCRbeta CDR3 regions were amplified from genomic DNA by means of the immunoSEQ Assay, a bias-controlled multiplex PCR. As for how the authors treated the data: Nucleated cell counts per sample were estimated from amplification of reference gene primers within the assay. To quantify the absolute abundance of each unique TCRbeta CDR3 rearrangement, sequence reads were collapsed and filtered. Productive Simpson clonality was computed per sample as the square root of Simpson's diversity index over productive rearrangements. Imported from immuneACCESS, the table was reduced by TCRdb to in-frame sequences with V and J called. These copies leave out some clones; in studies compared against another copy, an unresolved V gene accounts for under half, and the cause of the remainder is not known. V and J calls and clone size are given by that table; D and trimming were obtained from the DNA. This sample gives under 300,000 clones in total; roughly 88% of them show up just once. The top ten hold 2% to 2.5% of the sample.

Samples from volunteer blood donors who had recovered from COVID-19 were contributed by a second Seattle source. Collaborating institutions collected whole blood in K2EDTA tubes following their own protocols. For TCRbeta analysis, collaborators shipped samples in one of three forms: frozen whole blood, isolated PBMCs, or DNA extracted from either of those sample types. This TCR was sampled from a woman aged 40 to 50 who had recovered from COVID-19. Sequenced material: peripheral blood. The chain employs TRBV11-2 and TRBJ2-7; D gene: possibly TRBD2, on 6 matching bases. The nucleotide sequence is TGTGCCAGCAGCTTAGATGCGGGGATCTACGAGCAGTACTTC. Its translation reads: CASSLDAGIYEQYF.